These T cell receptor beta chains were read from a single sample in a study of glioma-infiltrating T cells after dendritic cell vaccination. Here immunoSEQ multiplex PCR was the method, and the copy in TCRdb shows in-frame clones only, minus some. Among tens of thousands of clones, roughly 80% were seen once, and the ten largest hold less than 20%. The source was blood, collected after dendritic cell vaccination. Every receptor here comes from a human donor with glioblastoma. The CDR3 runs from the conserved cysteine through the conserved F or W. The D gene is left open where the match is weak. Clone sizes are given selectively: once, few, many, or a class where the clone is expanded.

D: NA; size: NA; V: TRBV4-1; J: TRBJ1-5; DNA: TGCGCCAGCAGCCTGGGGGGGTTGGGGAAAAAGCAGCCCCAGCATTTT; CDR3: CASSLGGLGKKQPQHF
D: NA; size: NA; V: TRBV11-1; J: TRBJ2-2; DNA: TGTGCCAGCAGCTTGAATCCAGGGGTGGGCGGGGAGCTGTTTTTT; CDR3: CASSLNPGVGGELFF
D: TRBD1; size: NA; V: TRBV6-1; J: TRBJ1-5; DNA: TGTGCCAGCAGTGAGACAGGGACTGATCAGCCCCAGCATTTT; CDR3: CASSETGTDQPQHF
D: NA; size: NA; V: TRBV5-4; J: TRBJ2-5; DNA: TGTGCCAGCAGCTTGGGCAGGGGCCAAGAGACCCAGTACTTC; CDR3: CASSLGRGQETQYF
D: NA; size: NA; V: TRBV4-1; J: TRBJ1-6; DNA: TGCGCCAGCAGCCCCTCAGGGGCAGGGAGCTCCTATAATTCACCCCTCCACTTT; CDR3: CASSPSGAGSSYNSPLHF
D: TRBD1; size: NA; V: TRBV19; J: TRBJ2-7; DNA: TGTGCCAGTAGTAGCCAGGGGGCTTACGAGCAGTACTTC; CDR3: CASSSQGAYEQYF
D: NA; size: NA; V: TRBV2; J: TRBJ1-6; DNA: TGTGCCAGCAGTGACAGGGCCGGATCACCCCTCCACTTT; CDR3: CASSDRAGSPLHF
D: NA; size: NA; V: TRBV5-1; J: TRBJ2-3; DNA: TGCGCCAGCACATCCGGGGTAGGGAATACGCAGTATTTT; CDR3: CASTSGVGNTQYF
D: NA; size: NA; V: TRBV27; J: TRBJ2-7; DNA: TGTGCCAGCAGTCGCCCGGGACACCCCTACGAGCAGTACTTC; CDR3: CASSRPGHPYEQYF
D: TRBD1; size: NA; V: TRBV9; J: TRBJ2-1; DNA: TGTGCCAGCAGCGTGCGATTAGCGACAGGGGACTCCTACAATGAGCAGTTCTTC; CDR3: CASSVRLATGDSYNEQFF
D: TRBD1; size: NA; V: TRBV11-3; J: TRBJ1-2; DNA: TGTGCCAGCAGCCTCCGGACAGGGGTTTACCTTCATCCGGGAAACTATGGCTACACCTTC; CDR3: CASSLRTGVYLHPGNYGYTF
D: NA; size: once; V: TRBV6-1; J: TRBJ1-6; DNA: TGTGCCAGCAGTGAAGGGTGGCTAGTTTCACCCCTCCACTTT; CDR3: CASSEGWLVSPLHF
D: NA; size: NA; V: TRBV11-2; J: TRBJ1-4; DNA: TGTGCCAGCAGCTTGACGGGTGCAACTAATGAAAAACTGTTTTTT; CDR3: CASSLTGATNEKLFF
D: NA; size: NA; V: TRBV5-1; J: TRBJ1-1; DNA: TGCGCCAGCAGCTTGAGGGGGAGAGTGAAAAACACTGAAGCTTTCTTT; CDR3: CASSLRGRVKNTEAFF
D: NA; size: few; V: TRBV6-1; J: TRBJ1-2; DNA: TGTGCCAGCAGCGAAAGAATTGACAGGAACTATGGCTACACCTTC; CDR3: CASSERIDRNYGYTF
D: NA; size: NA; V: TRBV5-1; J: TRBJ1-2; DNA: TGCGCCAGCAGCTGGGAGGGGCCGGACTATGGCTACACCTTC; CDR3: CASSWEGPDYGYTF
D: NA; size: NA; V: TRBV5-4; J: TRBJ1-2; DNA: TGTGCCAGCAGCCTCCCGGGGAAACCTGCCTATGGCTACACCTTC; CDR3: CASSLPGKPAYGYTF
D: TRBD2; size: NA; V: TRBV5-4; J: TRBJ2-3; DNA: TGTGCCAGCAGCTTGGGCTCGGAGCGGGGGGGTTCAGATACGCAGTATTTT; CDR3: CASSLGSERGGSDTQYF
D: NA; size: few; V: TRBV7-9; J: TRBJ2-7; DNA: TGTGCCAGCAGCCCCCGGGACAAGGGCTACGAGCAGTACTTC; CDR3: CASSPRDKGYEQYF
D: TRBD1; size: NA; V: TRBV7-8; J: TRBJ1-6; DNA: TGTGCCAGCAGCCCACCTGAGGACAGGGTCTATAATTCACCCCTCCACTTT; CDR3: CASSPPEDRVYNSPLHF
D: TRBD2; size: NA; V: TRBV5-1; J: TRBJ2-3; DNA: TGCGCCAGCAGCCGTAAGACTTCTAGCGGGGGGGCTAGCACAGATACGCAGTATTTT; CDR3: CASSRKTSSGGASTDTQYF
D: NA; size: NA; V: TRBV5-6; J: TRBJ2-5; DNA: TGTGCCAGCAGCCTGCGACTAATTAGGGTGTGGCAGCGAGAGACCCAGTACTTC; CDR3: CASSLRLIRVWQRETQYF
D: TRBD1; size: NA; V: TRBV27; J: TRBJ1-2; DNA: TGTGCCAGCAGTTCGGCGGACAGGGCTGGCTACACCTTC; CDR3: CASSSADRAGYTF
D: TRBD1; size: NA; V: TRBV9; J: TRBJ2-2; DNA: TGTGCCAGCAGCCCCATGGGACAGGATATCACCGGGGAGCTGTTTTTT; CDR3: CASSPMGQDITGELFF
D: TRBD2; size: NA; V: TRBV9; J: TRBJ2-2; DNA: TGTGCCAGCAGCGCCCCAGCGGGGGGCGGTTCCGGGGAGCTGTTTTTT; CDR3: CASSAPAGGGSGELFF
D: NA; size: NA; V: TRBV6-1; J: TRBJ1-5; DNA: TGTGCCAGTGACAAAACCCTCGGCAATCAGCCCCAGCATTTT; CDR3: CASDKTLGNQPQHF